The present T cell receptor (beta chain) was sequenced within a study of T cell responses to AZD1222 COVID-19 vaccine. For the study at large: Combined were second doses at about 4 or about 12 weeks. Study outcomes and limitations: Increases in Spike-specific TCR breadth and depth were seen after two AZD1222 doses. Seropositive AZD1222 recipients at baseline numbered only 6 or 7.

Only in-frame clones appear in the TCRdb table, and some are missing; sequencing was by immunoSEQ multiplex PCR. This repertoire shows roughly 110,000 clones, 80% to 95% found once; its top ten account for 4.5%. Germline-derived CDR1 and CDR2 are SGHTA and FQGTGA. The CDR3 length is 16 residues. The ends were cut back, 1 base at V and 3 bases at J, with 15 bases in the middle. As to this clone: Its antigen is not identified.

This clonotype was sampled from an adult in good health. This rearrangement joins TRBV7-3 to TRBJ1-2; D may be TRBD1 (5 bases). The input for sequencing was peripheral blood, taken on day 0 of AZD1222 vaccination. CDR3 nucleotides: TGTGCCAGCAGCTTAATAGCGACAGCCACCCACTATGGCTACACCTTC. It specifies CASSLIATATHYGYTF.